The next 15 T cell receptor beta chains were all read from a single sample in a study of regulatory T cells in long-lasting Graves disease. Specified time point: newly diagnosed GD, antithyroid drugs for less than 3 months. Making the TCR library involved RNA that had been extracted from PBMCs. The authors built TCR beta libraries using iRepertoire HTBI primers and Arm-PCR of CDR3 regions. TCRdb re-called the multiplex PCR reads with MiXCR, one entry per CDR3 protein. This sample carries around 450,000 distinct CDR3 sequences, 14% to 15% of them seen once, and the ten largest clones take about 8.3%. The sample was also reused in another study, on T cells in Graves' hyperthyroidism and ophthalmopathy.

Sequencing was performed on peripheral blood mononuclear cells (PBMCs), taken at new diagnosis, from a patient treated with antithyroid drugs. The receptors stem from a woman aged 40 to 50 with Graves disease.

This clonotype was detected a few times. This rearrangement joins TRBV11-2 to TRBJ2-2, with 13 positions matching TRBD2. The CDR3 consists of 17 residues. Per the germline V gene, CDR1 is SGHAT and CDR2 is FQNNGV. Losses at the gene ends were 1 base for V and 6 bases for J; bases not matched to a gene: 5. CDR3 nucleotide sequence: TGTGCCAGCAGCTTAGTAGGACTAGCGGGAGATTCCGGGGAGCTGTTTTTT. This translates into CASSLVGLAGDSGELFF.

This clonotype came up a few times. CDR3 in amino acids: CSAGPMLAGGRDTQYF. CDR3 coding DNA: TGCAGTGCTGGGCCAATGCTAGCGGGAGGGCGAGATACGCAGTATTTT. The chain combines TRBV20-1 with TRBJ2-3; TRBD2 aligns across 12 bases. The CDR3 consists of 16 residues. CDR1 is DFQATT and CDR2 is SNEGSKA in the germline V gene (reference sequence). V shed 5 bases, J shed 5 bases, and the junction held 11 bases outside the gene matches.

This clonotype occurred many times. The V and J genes are TRBV29-1 and TRBJ1-1; D may be TRBD1 (5 bases). CDR1 is SQVTM, CDR2 ANQGSEA, per germline. This CDR3 region has 11 residues. Trimming stripped 2 bases from V and 8 bases from J, with 9 bases between. The CDR3 region has the DNA TGCAGCGTTGAAAGAAACAGGGAAGCTTTCTTT. It translates to CSVERNREAFF.

V usage is TRBV19 and J usage is TRBJ1-5, with D perhaps matching TRBD1 (5 bases). The CDR3 has 16 residues. Germline V gives CDR1 LNHDA, CDR2 SQIVND (reference sequence). The germline V and J ends were trimmed by 3 bases and 0 bases, with 12 bases remaining between them. The CDR3 is CASSIFPGNSNQPQHF. The DNA for the CDR3 is TGTGCCAGTAGTATCTTTCCAGGGAATAGCAATCAGCCCCAGCATTTT.

This clonotype was observed at least ten times. V gene TRBV10-3 combines with J gene TRBJ1-4, with D possibly TRBD1 on 6 matching bases. The CDR3 loop spans 16 amino acids. The germline CDR1 and CDR2 sequences are ENHRY and SYGVKD. V dropped 0 bases and J dropped 10 bases, with 18 bases sitting between them. In nucleotides, the CDR3 is TGTGCCATCAGTGAGTCAGCGGGGGCCCTTGGGCGAAAACTGTTTTTT. Amino acids: CAISESAGALGRKLFF.

This clonotype was seen ten or more times. This chain uses TRBV12-3 or TRBV12-4 with TRBJ1-3, with no clear D. V shed 8 bases and J shed 0 bases, with 8 bases lying between them. The CDR3 is 13 residues long. CDR3 bases: TGTGCCAGCTCGGACTTCTCTGGAAACACCATATATTTT. This codes for CASSDFSGNTIYF.

This clonotype was detected many times. This chain joins TRBV20-1 and TRBJ2-4; TRBD1 or TRBD2 may be the D gene (6 bases each). The germline gives CDR1 DFQATT, CDR2 SNEGSKA (reference sequence). Trimming took off 5 bases at V and 1 base at J, with 12 bases between the two ends. This CDR3 is built from 14 residues. The CDR3 DNA follows: TGCAGTGCTGGAGGGGGACGGGCCAAAAACATTCAGTACTTC. Protein product: CSAGGGRAKNIQYF.

This clonotype has a handful of counts. This chain uses TRBV7-8 with TRBJ2-1, with 8 bases lining up with TRBD2. Germline-derived CDR1 and CDR2 are SGHVS and FQNEAQ. This CDR3 region has 15 residues. V lost 4 bases to trimming and J lost 5 bases; unmatched junction nucleotides: 7. CDR3 residues: CASSSSGRGNNEQFF. The CDR3 DNA reads as TGTGCCAGCAGCTCGAGCGGGAGAGGGAACAATGAGCAGTTCTTC.

V usage is TRBV27 and J usage is TRBJ2-1, with D possibly being TRBD1 (6 bases). The V gene lost 6 bases and the J gene lost 2 bases, with 17 bases spanning the gap. The CDR3 has 16 amino acids. Germline V gene sequence: CDR1 MNHEY, CDR2 SMNVEV (reference sequence). CDR3 region: CASSITPGAAYNEQFF. The CDR3 DNA is TGTGCCAGCAGCATCACCCCAGGGGCCGCCTACAATGAGCAGTTCTTC.

This clonotype was recorded many times. The chain combines TRBV6-2 or TRBV6-3 with TRBJ2-7; the D gene could be TRBD1 or TRBD2 (6 bases each). V was shortened by 5 bases and J by 3 bases, with 17 bases between the two germline ends. Germline-derived CDR1 and CDR2 are MNHEY and SVGEGT. The CDR3 is 15 amino acids. CDR3 residues: CASSISLGGGYEQYF. The CDR3 bases are TGTGCCAGCAGTATTAGCTTAGGAGGGGGCTACGAGCAGTACTTC.

There are many counts of this clonotype. This chain connects TRBV19 to TRBJ2-7, with a weak D call TRBD1 (5 bases). V lost 4 bases and J 3 bases, leaving 13 bases between the germline ends. Germline-derived CDR1 and CDR2 are LNHDA and SQIVND (reference sequence). The CDR3 covers 14 residues. In nucleotides, the CDR3 is TGTGCCAGTAGTAAGCAGGTGGGGCTCTACGAGCAGTACTTC. Translation gives CASSKQVGLYEQYF.

This clonotype came up many times. The V call is TRBV6-1, the J call TRBJ1-2; 10 nucleotides agree with TRBD1. Germline V gene sequence: CDR1 MNHNS, CDR2 SASEGT. The CDR3 loop spans 14 amino acids. J gave up 4 bases and V 6 bases, and 5 bases lay outside the gene matches. The CDR3 sequence is CASRPWTGGYGYTF. CDR3 DNA: TGTGCCAGCAGACCCTGGACAGGGGGCTATGGCTACACCTTC.

The chain joins TRBV5-1 to TRBJ1-3; D gene unclear. The length of the CDR3 is 17 residues. V lost 2 bases, J lost 0 bases, and 15 bases lay in between. Germline V gene lookup returns CDR1 SGHRS and CDR2 YFSETQ. The CDR3 region has the DNA TGCGCCAGCAGCTTCGGGAGTCACTTGAGCTCTGGAAACACCATATATTTT. This encodes CASSFGSHLSSGNTIYF.

The rearrangement joins TRBV15 to TRBJ1-5; the D is unclear. Trimming shortened V by 0 bases and J by 5 bases, and 2 bases separated the two germline ends. CDR3 length: 12 residues. Per germline, CDR1 LNHNV and CDR2 YYDKDF (reference sequence). CDR3 residues: CATSRDHQPQHF. The CDR3 DNA sequence: TGTGCCACCAGCAGAGATCATCAGCCCCAGCATTTT.

There are many counts of this clonotype. The chain uses TRBV6-1 and TRBJ1-6; D unresolved. This CDR3 is 13 amino acids long. Per germline, CDR1 MNHNS and CDR2 SASEGT. Trimming stripped 5 bases from V and 6 bases from J, with 8 bases between. The CDR3 DNA is TGTGCCAGCAGTCCGAACCTTAATTCACCCCTCCACTTT. Its protein product is CASSPNLNSPLHF.